The rows below give T cell receptor beta chains drawn from one sample of a study of cytomegalovirus exposure and HLA in healthy donors. This table comes from immunoSEQ multiplex PCR, and its TCRdb copy is limited to in-frame clones, with some not included. The table has around 200,000 clones, around 88% seen once; the top ten hold 0.31%. Sequenced material: PBMCs. The receptors were sampled from a woman aged 25 to 39 in good health and CMV-seronegative. Both conserved end residues are part of each CDR3. The D gene is left open where the match is weak. For some rows the clone size is stated as once, few or many, or as a class when expanded; others skip it.

j_gene,abundance,d_gene,v_gene,CDR3aa,CDR3nt
TRBJ2-1,once,TRBD2,TRBV7-3,CASSFRTSGGARTYNEQFF,TGTGCCAGCAGTTTCAGGACTAGCGGGGGGGCTAGGACCTACAATGAGCAGTTCTTC
TRBJ2-7,NA,TRBD2,TRBV2,CASQRTSGRFPSYEQYF,TGTGCCAGCCAACGGACTAGCGGGAGGTTCCCCTCCTACGAGCAGTACTTC
TRBJ1-2,few,NA,TRBV5-4,CASSYDGIYGYTF,TGTGCCAGCAGCTACGACGGGATCTATGGCTACACCTTC
TRBJ2-3,NA,TRBD2,TRBV19,CASSIGLAGGSSSDTQYF,TGTGCCAGTAGTATCGGGCTAGCGGGGGGGTCAAGTTCAGATACGCAGTATTTT
TRBJ1-2,once,TRBD1,TRBV6-5,CASSYEGRGRGGYTF,TGTGCCAGCAGTTATGAGGGCAGGGGGCGCGGGGGCTACACCTTC
TRBJ2-3,once,TRBD1,TRBV7-9,CASSQGQAYTQYF,TGTGCCAGCAGCCAAGGACAGGCATATACGCAGTATTTT
TRBJ2-7,NA,TRBD1,TRBV29-1,CSVLTGGYEQYF,TGCAGCGTTCTAACAGGGGGATACGAGCAGTACTTC
TRBJ1-1,NA,NA,TRBV29-1,CSGGLNTEAFF,TGCAGCGGGGGACTCAACACTGAAGCTTTCTTT
TRBJ2-6,NA,TRBD2,TRBV7-9,CATERGAGANGLTF,TGTGCCACCGAGCGGGGGGCTGGGGCCAACGGCCTGACTTTC
TRBJ1-5,NA,TRBD1,TRBV30,CAWSAKSPGTGLGQPQHF,TGTGCCTGGAGTGCAAAAAGTCCCGGGACAGGTTTGGGTCAGCCCCAGCATTTT
TRBJ2-7,NA,TRBD1,TRBV27,CASSDRGKSYEQYF,TGTGCCAGCTCCGACAGGGGGAAATCCTACGAGCAGTACTTC
TRBJ1-4,NA,NA,TRBV29-1,CSVVAGEKLFF,TGCAGCGTTGTGGCGGGTGAAAAACTGTTTTTT
TRBJ2-2,NA,TRBD1,TRBV7-9,CASSSPPGQGTGELFF,TGTGCCAGCAGCTCACCCCCAGGACAGGGCACCGGGGAGCTGTTTTTT
TRBJ2-1,NA,TRBD1,TRBV9,CASSVGRTGGNEQFF,TGTGCCAGCAGCGTAGGGAGGACAGGGGGGAATGAGCAGTTCTTC
TRBJ2-4,once,NA,TRBV5-6,CASSLVGQRAYF,TGTGCCAGCAGCTTGGTGGGACAACGGGCGTACTTC
TRBJ2-2,few,NA,TRBV28,CASSLEAKTYTGELFF,TGTGCCAGCAGTTTGGAAGCGAAGACCTACACCGGGGAGCTGTTTTTT
TRBJ2-1,NA,TRBD2,TRBV9,CASSVSGRAYNEQFF,TGTGCCAGCAGCGTTAGCGGGAGGGCATACAATGAGCAGTTCTTC
TRBJ2-2,NA,TRBD1,TRBV28,CASREDRGYTGELFF,TGTGCCAGCAGAGAGGACAGGGGGTACACCGGGGAGCTGTTTTTT
TRBJ2-1,NA,TRBD1,TRBV18,CASSQPNRGLYNEQFF,TGTGCCAGCTCGCAGCCTAACAGGGGGCTCTACAATGAGCAGTTCTTC
TRBJ2-2,NA,TRBD2,TRBV2,CASSPRTSSGELFF,TGTGCCAGCAGCCCAAGGACTAGCAGCGGGGAGCTGTTTTTT
TRBJ2-1,NA,TRBD1,TRBV11-3,CASSVGTGGDEQFF,TGTGCCAGCAGCGTCGGGACAGGGGGAGATGAGCAGTTCTTC
TRBJ1-2,NA,NA,TRBV6-5,CASSYSAADGYTF,TGTGCCAGCAGTTACTCGGCGGCGGATGGCTACACCTTC
TRBJ2-1,NA,TRBD2,TRBV6-1,CASSLAGDSYNEQFF,TGTGCCAGCAGTTTAGCGGGGGATTCCTACAATGAGCAGTTCTTC
TRBJ1-1,NA,NA,TRBV15,CATSRPTGSTEAFF,TGTGCCACCAGCAGACCCACAGGATCCACTGAAGCTTTCTTT
TRBJ2-2,NA,TRBD1,TRBV7-2,CASSRQTGPGELFF,TGTGCCAGCAGCCGGCAGACAGGGCCCGGGGAGCTGTTTTTT
TRBJ2-7,NA,TRBD1,TRBV5-1,CASSLVGQGVSHEQYF,TGCGCCAGCAGCTTGGTAGGACAGGGGGTGTCCCACGAGCAGTACTTC
TRBJ1-2,NA,TRBD1,TRBV19,CASKTGGNYGYTF,TGTGCCAGTAAAACAGGGGGTAACTATGGCTACACCTTC